This passage covers 3 T cell receptor beta chains from one sample sequenced in a study of blood T cells in healthy people across ages. A second PCR of 7 to 11 cycles used a sample-barcoded 5' primer and a J-beta primer mix. TCRdb re-derived calls from the 5' RACE reads in MiXCR, one entry per CDR3 protein. The table lists hundreds of thousands of distinct CDR3 sequences, more than 20% of them singletons, with around 10% in the top ten. The same sample was also studied in work on T cells of mothers and their children.

Sequenced sample: blood. The receptors come from a boy aged 5-17 years in good health.

This clonotype was seen more than once but under ten times. The chain couples TRBV4-1 to TRBJ2-1; D may be TRBD2 (5 bases). Trimming removed 1 base from V and 11 bases from J, with 24 bases in between. This CDR3 region has 17 residues. Germline assignment: CDR1 MGHRA and CDR2 YSYEKL. For the CDR3, the DNA is TGCGCCAGCAGCCAAGCTAGTTCGAGAGGGCAGACGGCAAAGCAGTTCTTC. This gives the protein CASSQASSRGQTAKQFF.

Comment on this clonotype: The junction departs from germline at one end; a sequencing error may be responsible. The V gene is TRBV7-9, the J gene TRBJ2-7; TRBD1 matches at 9 bases. Germline V gene lookup returns CDR1 SEHNR and CDR2 FQNEAQ (reference sequence). This CDR3 is 15 amino acids long. The CDR3 DNA is TGTGCCGGCAGCTTAACGGGACAGGGTTACAGAGAGCAGTACTTC. Its protein product is CAGSLTGQGYREQYF.

This clonotype was picked up a small number of times. The chain links TRBV4-3 to TRBJ2-3; 9 bases map to TRBD2. CDR3 length equals 17 residues. CDR1 LGHNA and CDR2 YSLEER come from the germline V gene. Trimming removed 0 bases from V and 0 bases from J; junction bases left unmatched: 4. The CDR3, as DNA: TGCGCCAGCAGCCAAGAGGCGGGGGGGCCCAGCACAGATACGCAGTATTTT. Protein: CASSQEAGGPSTDTQYF.